The rows below give T cell receptor beta chains drawn from one sample of a study of cytomegalovirus exposure and HLA in healthy donors. Using immunoSEQ multiplex PCR, the repertoire was profiled, and TCRdb retains in-frame clones only, with some absent. The data show fewer than 70,000 clones, with approximately 73% seen just once and roughly 5.9% held by the top ten. The sample consisted of PBMCs. Receptor source: a man between 50 and 59 years old in good health and CMV-seronegative. Each CDR3 is given with its conserved first and last residue. The D gene is left open where the match is weak. The size field is filled for only some rows; it gives once, few, many or a size class.

j_gene	d_gene	v_gene	abundance	len	CDR3nt	CDR3aa
TRBJ1-5	-	TRBV6-6	-	15	TGTGCCAGCAGTTACCCTGGGGTTACTAGTCAGCCCCAGCATTTT	CASSYPGVTSQPQHF
TRBJ2-7	-	TRBV2	-	14	TGTGCCAGCAGTGAAGCCGGCGGTTTCTACGAGCAGTACTTC	CASSEAGGFYEQYF
TRBJ2-5	TRBD2	TRBV5-6	few	15	TGTGCCAGCAGCTGGAGCGGGACCCTACAAGAGACCCAGTACTTC	CASSWSGTLQETQYF
TRBJ2-2	-	TRBV4-1	few	15	TGCGCCAGCAGCCAAGACGCCCAGGCTACCGGGGAGCTGTTTTTT	CASSQDAQATGELFF
TRBJ1-5	-	TRBV27	-	13	TGTGCCAGCTCCAGGGGTGTGGTTCAGCCCCAGCATTTT	CASSRGVVQPQHF
TRBJ2-5	TRBD2	TRBV6-5	few	13	TGTGCCAGCAGTTGGACTAGCCAAGAGACCCAGTACTTC	CASSWTSQETQYF
TRBJ1-4	-	TRBV21-1	-	15	TGTGCCAGCCGGACAGGGGACGACGAGGGGGAAAAACTGTTTTTT	CASRTGDDEGEKLFF
TRBJ2-7	-	TRBV9	few	14	TGTGCCAGCAGCGTACTTAGCACGCCCTACGAGCAGTACTTC	CASSVLSTPYEQYF
TRBJ2-5	TRBD2	TRBV10-2	-	14	TGCGCCAGCAGTGAGGCTAGCGGGGGGATAACCCAGTACTTC	CASSEASGGITQYF
TRBJ1-1	-	TRBV6-6	-	14	TGTGCCAGCAGCTCCCAGGGGTCGAACACTGAAGCTTTCTTT	CASSSQGSNTEAFF
TRBJ1-4	TRBD1	TRBV5-1	-	16	TGCGCCAGCAGCTTGGGGGGACAGGGGGCTCATGAAAAACTGTTTTTT	CASSLGGQGAHEKLFF
TRBJ2-2	TRBD2	TRBV19	-	15	TGTGCCAGTAGTGGTAGCGGGGGGCACACCGGGGAGCTGTTTTTT	CASSGSGGHTGELFF
TRBJ2-1	TRBD1	TRBV5-1	once	17	TGCGCCAGCATTCGGGACAGGGCCGGAGGGGGCTACAATGAGCAGTTCTTC	CASIRDRAGGGYNEQFF
TRBJ2-7	TRBD1	TRBV27	-	12	TGTGCCAGCTGGACAGGGCCTTACGAGCAGTACTTC	CASWTGPYEQYF
TRBJ1-4	-	TRBV7-6	-	16	TGTGCCAGCAGCTTAGGCGGCGGGGTGGAGGATGAAAAACTGTTTTTT	CASSLGGGVEDEKLFF
TRBJ1-1	TRBD1	TRBV30	-	12	TGTGCCTGGGGACAGGGAAACACTGAAGCTTTCTTT	CAWGQGNTEAFF
TRBJ2-1	TRBD1	TRBV7-6	-	20	TGTGCCAGCAGCCCCGGTGGCCGGGACAGGGGGTATAGTTCGTACAATGAGCAGTTCTTC	CASSPGGRDRGYSSYNEQFF
TRBJ2-2	TRBD2	TRBV4-1	few	17	TGCGCCAGCAGCCAAAGTTCTAGCGGGGCGAACACCGGGGAGCTGTTTTTT	CASSQSSSGANTGELFF
TRBJ2-1	-	TRBV5-1	-	13	TGCGCCAGCAGCTTGGGAAGGGGCTATGAGCAGTTCTTC	CASSLGRGYEQFF
TRBJ1-1	TRBD1	TRBV19	-	12	TGTGCCAGTAGTACAAGGACAGGGGTAGCTTTCTTT	CASSTRTGVAFF
TRBJ1-1	TRBD1	TRBV10-3	few	13	TGTGCCATCAGGGGACAGGGAAACACTGAAGCTTTCTTT	CAIRGQGNTEAFF
TRBJ1-5	-	TRBV6-6	few	13	TGTGCCAGCGGGGCGGGGCTGGTTCAGCCCCAGCATTTT	CASGAGLVQPQHF
TRBJ2-5	-	TRBV11-2	-	14	TGTGCCAGCAGCTTAGGGAGAAACCAAGAGACCCAGTACTTC	CASSLGRNQETQYF
TRBJ1-5	TRBD1	TRBV9	-	14	TGTGCCAGCAGCGCGGAGACAGGGTATGGGCCCCAGCATTTT	CASSAETGYGPQHF
TRBJ1-1	TRBD1	TRBV7-9	-	14	TGTGCCAGCAGCTGGGGACAGACCAACACTGAAGCTTTCTTT	CASSWGQTNTEAFF
TRBJ2-3	-	TRBV4-1	-	12	TGCGCCAGCACCTCCGGGACAGATACGCAGTATTTT	CASTSGTDTQYF
TRBJ2-7	TRBD2	TRBV5-1	few	15	TGCGCCAGCAGCCCGCGGGGAGGGCTGTCCTACGAGCAGTACTTC	CASSPRGGLSYEQYF
TRBJ1-1	TRBD1	TRBV10-2	once	12	TGCGCCAGCAGGACAGGGCGGACTGAAGCTTTCTTT	CASRTGRTEAFF
TRBJ2-7	TRBD2	TRBV5-1	-	14	TGCGCCACATCCACAGGGTTAACTAGCGGGGAGCAGTACTTC	CATSTGLTSGEQYF
TRBJ2-1	TRBD2	TRBV6-4	few	16	TGTGCCAGCAGTGACGGACTAGAGAGCTCCTACAATGAGCAGTTCTTC	CASSDGLESSYNEQFF
TRBJ1-3	-	TRBV6-1	-	14	TGTGCCAGCTGCTTCACGGGGGCTGGAAACACCATATATTTT	CASCFTGAGNTIYF
TRBJ1-3	TRBD1	TRBV7-2	-	17	TGTGCCAGCAGCGGGGGGACAGGGGGCGCTTATGGAAACACCATATATTTT	CASSGGTGGAYGNTIYF
TRBJ2-1	TRBD2	TRBV5-1	-	15	TGCGCCAGCAGCTTGGTTACTAGCGGGGGATATGAGCAGTTCTTC	CASSLVTSGGYEQFF
TRBJ2-7	TRBD1	TRBV30	-	12	TGTGCCTGGACTGACAGGGGGCGCGAGCAGTACTTC	CAWTDRGREQYF
TRBJ1-4	TRBD1	TRBV7-9	-	13	TGTGCCGTAGAGGGGGCGCGAGAAGAAAAACTGTTTTTT	CAVEGAREEKLFF
TRBJ1-2	TRBD1	TRBV9	-	13	TGTGCCAGCAGCCAGGGACAGGGGGACCGCTACACCTTC	CASSQGQGDRYTF
TRBJ1-1	-	TRBV7-9	-	14	TGTGCCAGCAGCAGAATTGGGGGGGTCACTGAAGCTTTCTTT	CASSRIGGVTEAFF
TRBJ1-6	-	TRBV19	-	15	TGTGCCAGTAGAGAGACAGGAAAGGGGAATTCACCCCTCCACTTT	CASRETGKGNSPLHF
TRBJ2-1	TRBD1	TRBV18	-	19	TGTGCCAGCTCACGCGCACCCCGACAGGGACCGACCGTCGGCAATGAGCAGTTCTTC	CASSRAPRQGPTVGNEQFF
TRBJ2-6	-	TRBV7-9	few	14	TGTGCCAGCAGCTGGACAGCCGGGGCCAACGTCCTGACTTTC	CASSWTAGANVLTF
TRBJ2-4	-	TRBV23-1	once	18	TGCGCCAGCAGTGAACGGCCAGCCTGGGGGCTAGCCAAAAACATTCAGTACTTC	CASSERPAWGLAKNIQYF
TRBJ2-2	-	TRBV2	-	13	TGTGCCAGCAGTTCAGACGGGACCGGGGAGCTGTTTTTT	CASSSDGTGELFF
TRBJ2-7	TRBD1	TRBV7-9	-	13	TGTGCCAGCAGCCCGGGACAGGGAGGGGAGCAGTACTTC	CASSPGQGGEQYF
TRBJ1-5	TRBD1	TRBV7-9	-	12	TGTTCCGGACAGGGAAGCAATCAGCCCCAGCATTTT	CSGQGSNQPQHF
TRBJ1-1	-	TRBV6-1	few	15	TGTGCCGGCCAGACGGCAGGACGGGGGGGGGCTGAAGCTTTCTTT	CAGQTAGRGGAEAFF
TRBJ2-4	-	TRBV5-1	-	14	TGCGCCAGCAGCTTGGCATCTGGCGGGAACATTCAGTACTTC	CASSLASGGNIQYF
TRBJ1-2	TRBD1	TRBV5-1	-	17	TGCGCCAGCAGCAGAGGGACAGGGGTTCGGGCTAACTATGGCTACACCTTC	CASSRGTGVRANYGYTF
TRBJ1-2	-	TRBV2	-	14	TGTGCCAGTGACGAAAGGGGCGCTTTGTATGGCTACACCTTC	CASDERGALYGYTF
TRBJ1-3	TRBD1	TRBV11-3	-	15	TGTGCCAGCAGCCCTGGACAGGGACCTGGAAACACCATATATTTT	CASSPGQGPGNTIYF
TRBJ2-1	-	TRBV7-3	-	13	TGTGCCAGCAGCTTGTCCGGGTACAATGAGCAGTTCTTC	CASSLSGYNEQFF
TRBJ2-5	TRBD2	TRBV6-1	-	15	TGTGCCAGCATGAGGACTAGCGGCTCGCCCGAGACCCAGTACTTC	CASMRTSGSPETQYF
TRBJ2-7	TRBD2	TRBV7-8	-	15	TGTGCCAGCAGCCAAGCGGGACTCACACTCTACGAGCAGTACTTC	CASSQAGLTLYEQYF
TRBJ2-1	TRBD2	TRBV12-5	-	14	TGTGCTAGCTCCGGGGGGATTTCCTACAATGAGCAGTTCTTC	CASSGGISYNEQFF
TRBJ2-1	-	TRBV2	-	12	TGTGCCAGCAGATCCGAGCTAGCCCTCTCGTTCTTC	CASRSELALSFF